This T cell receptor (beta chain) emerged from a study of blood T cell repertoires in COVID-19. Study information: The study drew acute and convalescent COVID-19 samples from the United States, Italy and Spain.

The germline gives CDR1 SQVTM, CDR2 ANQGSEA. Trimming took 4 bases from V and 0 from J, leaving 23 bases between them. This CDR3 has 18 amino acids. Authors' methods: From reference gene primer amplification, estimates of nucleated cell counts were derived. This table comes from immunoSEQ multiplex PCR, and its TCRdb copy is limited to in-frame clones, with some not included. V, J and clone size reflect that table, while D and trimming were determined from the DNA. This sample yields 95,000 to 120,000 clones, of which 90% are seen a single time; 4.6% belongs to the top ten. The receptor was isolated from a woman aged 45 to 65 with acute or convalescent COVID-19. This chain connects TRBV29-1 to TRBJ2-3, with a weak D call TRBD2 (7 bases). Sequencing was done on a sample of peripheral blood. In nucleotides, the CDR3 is TGCAGCGTTGGGCAGGGGACTAAACTCTGGTCGAGCACAGATACGCAGTATTTT. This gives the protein CSVGQGTKLWSSTDTQYF.